This is a list of T cell receptor beta chains from one sample in a study of multiple sclerosis patients with progressive multifocal leukoencephalopathy. Here immunoSEQ multiplex PCR was the method, and the copy in TCRdb shows in-frame clones only, minus some. The repertoire holds roughly 32,000 clones, about 90% seen once, with roughly 3.1% in the top ten. Material: PBMCs, obtained from a patient treated with natalizumab. Receptor source: a human donor with progressive multifocal leukoencephalopathy. Each CDR3 is given with its conserved first and last residue.

cdr3_aa	v_call	j_call
CASSQERSGRAHEQFF	TRBV4-3	TRBJ2-1
CASSPETGAGNTIYF	TRBV18	TRBJ1-3
CASTEGLSGNTIYF	TRBV19	TRBJ1-3
CATSRDRTFEAFF	TRBV15	TRBJ1-1
CAWSTGTVYEQYF	TRBV30	TRBJ2-7
CATSRDAVGRNGYTF	TRBV15	TRBJ1-2
CASRPGTSGSYEQYF	TRBV28	NA
CASSRDRGTYEQYF	TRBV6-6	TRBJ2-7
CASSRGQGALYTEAFF	TRBV5-4	TRBJ1-1
CASSFRLAASYEQYF	TRBV5-8	TRBJ2-7
CASSLARGPYEQYF	TRBV5-1	TRBJ2-7
CASKLSVHQYF	TRBV6-5	TRBJ2-3
CATSRDVETGELFF	TRBV15	TRBJ2-2
CASRPILGGTEAFF	TRBV2	TRBJ1-1
CAIIAAGYGTDTQYF	TRBV10-3	TRBJ2-3
CASSHARTVTDTQYF	TRBV5-1	TRBJ2-3
CASSPDRGGNEQYF	TRBV5-1	TRBJ2-7
CASSYGSSTNEKLFF	TRBV7-2	TRBJ1-4
CASSLEEGSPYEQYF	TRBV7-9	NA
CASIGPATNTGELFF	TRBV19	TRBJ2-2
CASSNIGAGGPYEQYF	TRBV21-1	TRBJ2-7
CASSVADQPQHF	TRBV6-9	TRBJ1-5
CASQRAGGPDTQYF	TRBV19	TRBJ2-3
CASSLNWNEQFF	TRBV27	TRBJ2-1
CASSSDRATYGYTF	TRBV5-6	TRBJ1-2
CAISGTSGLNEQYF	TRBV10-3	TRBJ2-7
CASSKTPLRDPSSGGYTF	TRBV21-1	TRBJ1-2
CANSLGRGTEAFF	TRBV5-1	TRBJ1-1
CASSQPGMSGANVLTF	TRBV18	TRBJ2-6
CASSTDRSISYEQYF	TRBV5-4	NA
CASSDSSGSYNEQFF	TRBV6-4	TRBJ2-1
CASSGSANTGELFF	TRBV25-1	TRBJ2-2
CASSPTGAYLNTEAFF	TRBV9	TRBJ1-1
CATGLVYEQYF	TRBV6-5	TRBJ2-7
CASSRTGDGQPQHF	TRBV9	TRBJ1-5
CASSLKPLVAFF	TRBV28	TRBJ1-1
CASSQKGQGPNTEAFF	TRBV28	TRBJ1-1
CASSPRGRGTEAFF	TRBV28	TRBJ1-1
CASSFRDGHEKLFF	TRBV11-2	TRBJ1-4
CASSQRLGTSDYEQYF	TRBV14	NA
CASSFMDYGLEQYF	TRBV7-9	TRBJ2-7
CASSPPWGANTGELFF	TRBV7-3	TRBJ2-2
CASSLTGGGSPLHF	TRBV7-6	TRBJ1-6
CASSLVAGSSYEQYF	TRBV7-6	TRBJ2-7
CASRPGQGISTGANVLTF	TRBV6-4	TRBJ2-6
CASSFLPPAHFYGYTF	TRBV7-9	TRBJ1-2
CASSTGGSEAFF	TRBV6-5	TRBJ1-1
CASSLHGQGYEQYF	TRBV7-2	TRBJ2-7
CASRGANYGYTF	TRBV2	TRBJ1-2
CASSEWGQNIQYF	TRBV6-1	TRBJ2-4
CASSSGNLNEKLFF	TRBV5-6	TRBJ1-4
CASSIGGWNQPQHF	TRBV19	TRBJ1-5
CASSFQGNQPQHF	TRBV11-2	TRBJ1-5
CASNPTGSYEQYF	TRBV25-1	TRBJ2-7
CASSLMASGSNEQFF	TRBV5-1	TRBJ2-1